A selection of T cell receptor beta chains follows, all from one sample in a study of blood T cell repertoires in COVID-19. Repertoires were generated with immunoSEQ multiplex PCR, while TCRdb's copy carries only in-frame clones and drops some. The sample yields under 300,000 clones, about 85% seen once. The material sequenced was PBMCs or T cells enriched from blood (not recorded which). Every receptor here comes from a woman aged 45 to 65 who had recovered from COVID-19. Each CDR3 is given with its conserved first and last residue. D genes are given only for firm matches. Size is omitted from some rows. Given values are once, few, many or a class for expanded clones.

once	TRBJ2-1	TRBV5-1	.	CASSLSGLPGDEQFF	TGCGCCAGCAGCTTGTCGGGACTCCCCGGGGATGAGCAGTTCTTC
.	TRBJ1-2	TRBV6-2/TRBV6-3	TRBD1	CASSTPGQHGYTF	TGTGCCAGCAGTACGCCGGGACAGCATGGCTACACCTTC
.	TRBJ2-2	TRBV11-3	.	CASRREAGELFF	TGTGCCAGCAGGAGGGAGGCCGGGGAGCTGTTTTTT
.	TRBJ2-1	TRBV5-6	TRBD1	CASSLGWRDRVYNEQFF	TGTGCCAGCAGCTTGGGTTGGCGTGACAGGGTCTACAATGAGCAGTTCTTC
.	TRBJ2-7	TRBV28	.	CASTSAGNSYEQYF	TGTGCCAGCACCTCCGCGGGGAACTCCTACGAGCAGTACTTC
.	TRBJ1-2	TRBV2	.	CASRRGLTNYGYTF	TGTGCCAGCAGAAGGGGCCTCACTAACTATGGCTACACCTTC
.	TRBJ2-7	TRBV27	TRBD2	CASRLAGVGYEQYF	TGTGCCAGCAGGTTAGCGGGAGTGGGCTACGAGCAGTACTTC
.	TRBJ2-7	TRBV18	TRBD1	CASSPLRTGAEGVQYF	TGTGCCAGCTCACCACTGCGGACAGGGGCCGAAGGTGTGCAGTACTTC
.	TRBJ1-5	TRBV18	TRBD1	CASSPTGGTGGNQPQHF	TGTGCCAGCTCACCGACGGGCGGGACAGGGGGCAATCAGCCCCAGCATTTT
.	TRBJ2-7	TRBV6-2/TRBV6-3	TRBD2	CASSYFVGGTYEQYF	TGTGCCAGCAGTTACTTCGTGGGAGGGACCTACGAGCAGTACTTC
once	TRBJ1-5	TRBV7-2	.	CASSLVEGKGQPQHF	TGTGCCAGCAGCCTAGTGGAGGGTAAGGGTCAGCCCCAGCATTTT
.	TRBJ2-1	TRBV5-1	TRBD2	CASSGVASGNIGNEQFF	TGCGCCAGCAGCGGGGTGGCCAGCGGGAATATAGGGAATGAGCAGTTCTTC
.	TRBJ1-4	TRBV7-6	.	CASSAKIGNEKLFF	TGTGCCAGCAGCGCGAAGATCGGGAATGAAAAACTGTTTTTT
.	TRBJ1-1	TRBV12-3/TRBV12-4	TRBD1	CASSPGQGMVF	TGTGCCAGCAGTCCCGGACAGGGGATGGTCTTT